A single sample gave rise to the 20 T cell receptor beta chains below, sequenced in a study of blood T cell repertoires in COVID-19. Assay: immunoSEQ multiplex PCR; the TCRdb copy retains only in-frame clones and omits some. The top ten clones hold around 1% of a sample with some 310,000 clones, 85% to 90% of them seen once. Sequences were obtained from peripheral blood. The source is a woman aged 40 to 55 with COVID-19, enrolled during active disease.

The genes are TRBV30 and TRBJ1-1; 9 bases agree with TRBD1. The CDR3 totals 15 residues. Trimming removed 0 bases from V and 4 bases from J; junction bases left unmatched: 6. Germline V gene lookup returns CDR1 GTSNPN and CDR2 SVGIG (reference sequence). The CDR3 sequence: CAWSVLQGARTEAFF. DNA for the CDR3: TGTGCCTGGAGTGTATTACAGGGGGCACGCACTGAAGCTTTCTTT.

V gene TRBV4-2 combines with J gene TRBJ2-1, with 9 bases that match TRBD1. The V gene's germline CDR1 is LGHNA and CDR2 YNFKEQ. J lost 8 bases, V lost 4 bases, and 12 bases had no gene match. The CDR3 has 16 residues. CDR3 loop: CASSLGQGVRVYEQFF. The DNA of the CDR3 is TGTGCCAGCAGCCTGGGACAGGGAGTTAGGGTGTATGAGCAGTTCTTC.

This clone was recorded once. The chain has TRBV6-6 and TRBJ2-7; 7 positions agree with TRBD2. Trimming at V came to 8 bases and at J to 2 bases, leaving 9 bases not matched to a gene. The CDR3 has 14 residues. Germline CDR1 reads MNHNY; CDR2 reads SVGAGI (reference sequence). The CDR3 coding sequence is TGTGCCAGCTTCTTGACTAGCAGCCCCTACGAGCAGTACTTC. Its protein is CASFLTSSPYEQYF.

This rearrangement joins TRBV6-5 to TRBJ1-2; a possible D gene is TRBD1 (6 bases). Looked up from germline, CDR1 is MNHEY and CDR2 is SVGAGI. The ends were cut back, 6 bases at V and 4 bases at J, with 12 bases in the middle. This CDR3 spans 13 amino acids. The CDR3 reads CASSAGVGYGYTF. The CDR3 nucleotides are TGTGCCAGCAGCGCAGGGGTGGGCTATGGCTACACCTTC.

This rearrangement joins TRBV3-1 (or the pseudogene TRBV3-2) to TRBJ2-7, with TRBD2 identical over 8 bases. Trimming removed 3 bases from V and 3 bases from J; junction bases left unmatched: 10. This CDR3 has 16 residues. Germline CDR1 and CDR2: LGHDT and YNNKEL (reference sequence). The CDR3 sequence is CASSHKREGSGYEQYF. For the CDR3, the DNA is TGTGCCAGCAGCCACAAACGGGAGGGTTCTGGCTACGAGCAGTACTTC.

The chain couples TRBV7-3 to TRBJ2-7; possible D gene TRBD2, 5 bases. V was trimmed by 2 bases and J by 5 bases, leaving 19 bases between them. Looked up from germline, CDR1 is SGHTA and CDR2 is FQGTGA. This CDR3 comprises 16 residues. CDR3 loop: CASSLRRVSSGNEQYF. In DNA form, the CDR3 reads TGTGCCAGCAGCTTACGGCGGGTATCATCAGGAAACGAGCAGTACTTC. Full variable domain (rest looked up from reference TRBV7-3 and TRBJ2-7): GAGVSQTPSNKVTEKGKYVELRCDPISGHTALYWYRQSLGQGPEFLIYFQGTGAADDSGLPNDRFFAVRPEGSVSTLKIQRTERGDSAVYLCASSLRRVSSGNEQYFGPGTRLTVT.

The chain employs TRBV6-6 and TRBJ1-1; 9 positions agree with TRBD1. V was pared by 5 bases and J by 8 bases, with 9 bases of the junction left unmatched. The CDR3 consists of 14 residues. Germline V gene sequence: CDR1 MNHNY, CDR2 SVGAGI (reference sequence). The CDR3 loop is CASSPGQGPFEAFF. DNA of the CDR3: TGTGCCAGCAGTCCGGGACAGGGACCTTTCGAAGCTTTCTTT.

The table lists this clone with a count of one. The CDR3 sequence is CASSSFAGVYEQYF. Here the CDR3 DNA reads TGTGCCAGCAGCTCTTTCGCGGGGGTCTACGAGCAGTACTTC. V usage is TRBV5-4 and J usage is TRBJ2-7; TRBD2 aligns across 7 bases. V trimming: 3 bases; J trimming: 3 bases; junction bases outside the gene matches: 6. CDR1 SGHNT and CDR2 YYREEE come from the germline V gene (reference sequence). The CDR3 covers 14 residues.

The chain couples TRBV24-1 to TRBJ1-4; TRBD1 is a possible D gene (6 bases). Deletions cut 3 bases from V and 8 bases from J, with 15 bases between. The CDR3 spans 15 residues. Germline V gene sequence: CDR1 KGHDR, CDR2 SFDVKD. CDR3 bases: TGTGCCACCAGTGATGCTAGGGGGAAGGGAGAAAAACTGTTTTTT. This codes for CATSDARGKGEKLFF.

The J gene is TRBJ1-1, the V gene TRBV9; D is unclear. V was clipped by 0 bases and J by 2 bases, with 17 bases between them. The CDR3 contains 17 residues. Germline CDR1 reads SGDLS; CDR2 reads YYNGEE. The CDR3 DNA reads TGTGCCAGCAGCGTAGGGCCCCTGCGGAATCTAAACACTGAAGCTTTCTTT. Its translation is CASSVGPLRNLNTEAFF.

The chain employs TRBV2 and TRBJ1-2; D not resolved. Per germline, CDR1 SNHLY and CDR2 FYNNEI. Trimming took off 7 bases at V and 2 bases at J, with 11 bases between the two ends. This CDR3 is built from 13 residues. The CDR3 coding sequence is TGTGCCAGCACCCCGACACAAAACTATGGCTACACCTTC. Its protein is CASTPTQNYGYTF.

Here the CDR3 reads CASSLQGSTANEKLFF. CDR3 DNA sequence: TGCGCCAGCAGCTTACAGGGTTCCACTGCTAATGAAAAACTGTTTTTT. The J gene is TRBJ1-4, the V gene TRBV5-1, with a weak D call TRBD1 (6 bases). Trimming shortened V by 2 bases and J by 3 bases, and 14 bases separated the two germline ends. Germline V gene lookup returns CDR1 SGHRS and CDR2 YFSETQ. This CDR3 is built from 16 residues. The variable domain in full, completed from reference TRBV5-1 and TRBJ1-4, reads KAGVTQTPRYLIKTRGQQVTLSCSPISGHRSVSWYQQTPGQGLQFLFEYFSETQRNKGNFPGRFSGRQFSNSRSEMNVSTLELGDSALYLCASSLQGSTANEKLFFGSGTQLSVL.

This clone was detected a few times. Additional DNA sequences in this sample encode the identical CDR3. J is TRBJ2-7 and V is TRBV6-2 or TRBV6-3, with 10 bases lining up with TRBD1. Germline V CDR1 and CDR2: MNHEY, SVGEGT. Germline trimming cut 5 bases from V and 2 bases from J; bases unmatched to any gene: 6. The CDR3 spans 15 residues. The CDR3 nucleotides are TGTGCCAGCAGTGACCCCGGGACAGGGGCCTACGAGCAGTACTTC. It yields the protein CASSDPGTGAYEQYF.

V is TRBV5-1 and J is TRBJ2-3, with TRBD2 as a possible D gene (5 bases). The germline gives CDR1 SGHRS, CDR2 YFSETQ. The CDR3 runs to 14 residues. Trimming took 8 bases from V and 1 from J, leaving 14 bases between them. Here the CDR3 DNA reads TGCGCCAGTCAGAAGGGAGACCGCACAGATACGCAGTATTTT. Its protein is CASQKGDRTDTQYF.

This chain joins TRBV5-1 and TRBJ2-7; 9 bases are a match to TRBD1. This CDR3 comprises 14 residues. The ends lost 4 bases at V and 3 bases at J; junction bases unmatched: 5. The germline gives CDR1 SGHRS, CDR2 YFSETQ. The CDR3 loop is CASSLGGQGYEQYF. The CDR3 DNA reads TGCGCCAGCAGCCTGGGGGGACAGGGCTACGAGCAGTACTTC.

This clone was recorded a few times. The chain recombines TRBV27 with TRBJ1-6; D possibly corresponds to TRBD1 (5 bases). V shed 4 bases and J shed 6 bases, with 16 bases lying between them. Looked up from germline, CDR1 is MNHEY and CDR2 is SMNVEV (reference sequence). The CDR3 extends over 16 amino acids. The CDR3 DNA reads as TGTGCCAGCAGTTACCCGGACATGGTTATTAATTCACCCCTCCACTTT. Encoded protein: CASSYPDMVINSPLHF.

V and J are TRBV4-3 and TRBJ2-3; 12 nucleotides align to TRBD2. Per the germline V gene, CDR1 is LGHNA and CDR2 is YSLEER. This CDR3 is built from 19 residues. The ends lost 0 bases at V and 2 bases at J; junction bases unmatched: 9. The CDR3 DNA reads as TGCGCCAGCAGCCAAGATGCGGCTAGCGGGGGGGAGTACACAGATACGCAGTATTTT. It specifies CASSQDAASGGEYTDTQYF.

The gene calls are TRBV3-1 (or the pseudogene TRBV3-2) and TRBJ2-7; 9 bases match TRBD1. The trim removed 4 bases at V and 3 bases at J, leaving 13 bases unmatched. The CDR3 totals 17 residues. Germline V gives CDR1 LGHDT, CDR2 YNNKEL (reference sequence). The CDR3 DNA follows: TGTGCCAGCAGCCGAACCGGGGGACAGGGAGTGATCTACGAGCAGTACTTC. Encoded protein: CASSRTGGQGVIYEQYF.

This rearrangement joins TRBV7-8 to TRBJ1-5; 8 bases agree with TRBD1. The CDR3 is 15 amino acids. CDR1 and CDR2 from the germline V gene are SGHVS and FQNEAQ. V shed 5 bases and J 5 bases; nucleotides not matched to a gene: 8. CDR3 amino acids: CASSADRGGYQPQHF. As DNA, the CDR3 is TGTGCCAGCAGCGCCGACAGGGGAGGCTATCAGCCCCAGCATTTT.

This rearrangement joins TRBV28 to TRBJ1-2; D not resolved. V lost 7 bases and J lost 0, with 12 bases in between. The CDR3 spans 14 residues. Germline V lookup: CDR1 MDHEN, CDR2 SYDVKM. The CDR3 sequence: CASNSGAANYGYTF. The CDR3 coding sequence is TGTGCCAGCAATTCAGGTGCAGCTAACTATGGCTACACCTTC.